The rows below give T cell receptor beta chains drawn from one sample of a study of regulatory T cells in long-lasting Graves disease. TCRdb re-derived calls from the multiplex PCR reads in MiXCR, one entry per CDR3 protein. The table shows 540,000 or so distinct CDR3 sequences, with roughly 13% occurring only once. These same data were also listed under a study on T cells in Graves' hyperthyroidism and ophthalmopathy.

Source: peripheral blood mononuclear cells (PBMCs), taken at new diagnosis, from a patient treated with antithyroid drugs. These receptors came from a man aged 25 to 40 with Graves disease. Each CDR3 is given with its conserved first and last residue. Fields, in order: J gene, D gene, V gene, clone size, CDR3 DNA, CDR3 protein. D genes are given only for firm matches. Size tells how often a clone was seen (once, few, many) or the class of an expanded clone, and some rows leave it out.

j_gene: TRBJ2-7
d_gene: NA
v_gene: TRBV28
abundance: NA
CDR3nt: TGTGCCAGCTACCCTACAGGTCCTTACTACGAGCAGTACTTC
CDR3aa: CASYPTGPYYEQYF

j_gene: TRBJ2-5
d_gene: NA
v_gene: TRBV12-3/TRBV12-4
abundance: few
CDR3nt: TGTGCCAGCAGTCTCCGTCCCGCTATCAAAGAGACCCAGTACTTC
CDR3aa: CASSLRPAIKETQYF

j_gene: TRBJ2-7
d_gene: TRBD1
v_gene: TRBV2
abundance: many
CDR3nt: TGTGCCGCCCGGAGACAGGGGTCCTACGAGCAGTACTTC
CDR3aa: CAARRQGSYEQYF

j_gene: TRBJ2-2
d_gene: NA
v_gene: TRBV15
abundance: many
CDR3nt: TGTGCCACCAGCAGAGGGGGCAGCACCGGGGAGCTGTTTTTT
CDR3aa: CATSRGGSTGELFF

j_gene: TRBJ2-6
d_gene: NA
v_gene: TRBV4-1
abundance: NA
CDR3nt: TGCGCCAGCAGCAAAAATCGGGCAGGGTTCCCCTCTGGGGCCAACGTCCTGACTTTC
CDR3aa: CASSKNRAGFPSGANVLTF

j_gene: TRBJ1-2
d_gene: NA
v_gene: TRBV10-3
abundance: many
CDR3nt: TGTGCCATCAGTGAAGGGAGGGCATACAGGGGCTACACCTTC
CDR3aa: CAISEGRAYRGYTF

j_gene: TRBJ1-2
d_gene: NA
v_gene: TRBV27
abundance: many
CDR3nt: TGTGCCAGCAGTTCGGCTCGGCGGGGGTTAACTGGCTACACCTTC
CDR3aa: CASSSARRGLTGYTF

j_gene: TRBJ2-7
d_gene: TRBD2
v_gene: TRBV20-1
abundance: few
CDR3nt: TGCAGTGCTGAGCGACTAGCGGGCTCCTCCTACGAGCAGTACTTC
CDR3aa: CSAERLAGSSYEQYF

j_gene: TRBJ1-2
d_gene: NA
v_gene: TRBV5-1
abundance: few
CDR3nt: TGCGCCAGCAGCTTGGAGGCCGGTGGAAACTATGGCTACACCTTC
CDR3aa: CASSLEAGGNYGYTF

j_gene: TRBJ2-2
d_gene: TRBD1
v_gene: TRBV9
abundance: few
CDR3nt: TGTGCCAGCAGCGTAACCGGGACAGGGTCAGGGGAGCTGTTTTTT
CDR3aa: CASSVTGTGSGELFF

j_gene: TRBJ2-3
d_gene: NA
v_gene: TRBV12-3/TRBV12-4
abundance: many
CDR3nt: TGTGCCAGCAGTTTTGAAGGGGCGTCCACAGATACGCAGTATTTT
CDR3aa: CASSFEGASTDTQYF

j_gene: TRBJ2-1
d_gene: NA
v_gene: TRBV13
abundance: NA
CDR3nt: TGTGCCAGCAGCTCTGGACTAAGGTTTAATGAGCAGTTCTTC
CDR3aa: CASSSGLRFNEQFF

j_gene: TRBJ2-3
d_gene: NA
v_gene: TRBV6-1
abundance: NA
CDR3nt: TGTGCCAGCAGCCGGAGGATAGGGGCCCACACAGATACGCAGTATTTT
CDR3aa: CASSRRIGAHTDTQYF

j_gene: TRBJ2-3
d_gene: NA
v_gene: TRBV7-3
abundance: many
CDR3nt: TGTGCCAGCAGCTTATCGACTTCGGCGGTTAGCACAGATACGCAGTATTTT
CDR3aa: CASSLSTSAVSTDTQYF

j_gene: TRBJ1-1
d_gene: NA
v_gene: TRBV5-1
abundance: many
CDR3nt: TGCGCCAGCAGCTTGTCGGTCACAGGGTCGAATGAAGCTTTCTTT
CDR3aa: CASSLSVTGSNEAFF

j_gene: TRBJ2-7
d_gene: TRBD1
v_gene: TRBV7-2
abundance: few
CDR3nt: TGTGCCAGCAGCTTAAGTAGGCTCTTGGGGACAGGGGGCAACGAGCAGTACTTC
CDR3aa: CASSLSRLLGTGGNEQYF

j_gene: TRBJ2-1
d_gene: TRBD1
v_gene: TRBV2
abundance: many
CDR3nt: TGTGCCAGCAGCCAACGACAGGGGGCCAAGAATGAGCAGTTCTTC
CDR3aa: CASSQRQGAKNEQFF

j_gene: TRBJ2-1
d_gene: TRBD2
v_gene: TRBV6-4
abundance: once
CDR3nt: TGTGCCAGCAGTGCGACTAGCGGGAAAGTCGGTGAGCAGTTCTTC
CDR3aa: CASSATSGKVGEQFF

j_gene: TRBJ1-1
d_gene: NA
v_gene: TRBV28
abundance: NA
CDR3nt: TGTGCCAGCAGTCGGCCTGAACCGAACACTGAAGCTTTCTTT
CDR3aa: CASSRPEPNTEAFF

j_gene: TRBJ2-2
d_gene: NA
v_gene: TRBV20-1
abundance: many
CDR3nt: TGCAGTGCTAGGGCAGGGGGGGAGCTGTTTTTT
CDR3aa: CSARAGGELFF

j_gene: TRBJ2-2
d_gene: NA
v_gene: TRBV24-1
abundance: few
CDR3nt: TGTGCCACCAGTGATTTCCTCGGGACTCCGAACACCGGGGAGCTGTTTTTT
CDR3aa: CATSDFLGTPNTGELFF

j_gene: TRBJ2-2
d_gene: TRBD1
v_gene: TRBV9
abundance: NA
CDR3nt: TGTGCCAGCAGCGCCAGGACAGGGTCCGGGGAGCTGTTTTTT
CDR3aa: CASSARTGSGELFF

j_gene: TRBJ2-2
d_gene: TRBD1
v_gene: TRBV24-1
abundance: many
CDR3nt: TGTGCCACCAGTGAAGCTGGGACAGGGGACGATGAGAAGCTGTTTTTT
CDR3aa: CATSEAGTGDDEKLFF

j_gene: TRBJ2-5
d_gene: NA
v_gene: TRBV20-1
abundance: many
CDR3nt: TGCAGTGCTAGTGAGGGACGCCAGGAGACCCAGTACTTC
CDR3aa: CSASEGRQETQYF

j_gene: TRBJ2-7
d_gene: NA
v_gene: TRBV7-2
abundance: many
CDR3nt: TGTGCCAGCGGCCCTTGGGCGGCGGGGGAGCAGTACTTC
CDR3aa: CASGPWAAGEQYF

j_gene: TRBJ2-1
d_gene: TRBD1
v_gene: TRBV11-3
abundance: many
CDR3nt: TGTGCCAGCAGCCCGGGACAGGGGTACAATGAGCAGTTCTTC
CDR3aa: CASSPGQGYNEQFF

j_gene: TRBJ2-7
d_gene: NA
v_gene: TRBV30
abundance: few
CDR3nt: TGTGCCTGGAGGACCCCGGGCACCTCCTACGAGCAGTACTTC
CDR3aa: CAWRTPGTSYEQYF

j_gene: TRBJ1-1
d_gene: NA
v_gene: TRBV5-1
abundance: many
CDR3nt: TGCGCCAGCAGCTTGTTCTTCGGGGGTGAAGCTTTCTTT
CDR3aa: CASSLFFGGEAFF

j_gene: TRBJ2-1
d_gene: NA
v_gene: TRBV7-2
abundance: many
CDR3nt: TGTGCCAGCAGCTTAGTGCAGGGGAGGAATGAGCAGTTCTTC
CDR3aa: CASSLVQGRNEQFF

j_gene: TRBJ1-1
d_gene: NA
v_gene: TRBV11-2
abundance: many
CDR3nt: TGTGCCAGCGGTAGGGGGGAAGGGAACACTGAAGCTTTCTTT
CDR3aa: CASGRGEGNTEAFF

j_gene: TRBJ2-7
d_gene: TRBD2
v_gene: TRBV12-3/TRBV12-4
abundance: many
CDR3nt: TGTGCCAGCAGTTTAAGACACGGGCGACTAGCGGGAGAAGGCGAGCAGTACTTC
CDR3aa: CASSLRHGRLAGEGEQYF

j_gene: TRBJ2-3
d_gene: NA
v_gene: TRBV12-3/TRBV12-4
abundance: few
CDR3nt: TGTGCCAGCAGTCCTACCCCTAGTAGTGGGCGGGATGCGCAGTCTTTT
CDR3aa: CASSPTPSSGRDAQSF

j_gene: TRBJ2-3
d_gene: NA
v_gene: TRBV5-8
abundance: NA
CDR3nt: TGTGCCAGCAGCCCTTCTCCGGCCAACACAGATACGCAGTATTTT
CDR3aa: CASSPSPANTDTQYF

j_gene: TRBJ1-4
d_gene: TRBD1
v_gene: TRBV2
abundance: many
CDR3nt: TGTGCCAGCAGTACGATTGACAGGGGGCTGAAGGAAAAACTGTTTTTT
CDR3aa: CASSTIDRGLKEKLFF

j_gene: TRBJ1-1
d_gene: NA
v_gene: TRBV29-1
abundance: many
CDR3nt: TGCAGCGGGGGGGGCACTGAAGCTTTCTTT
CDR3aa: CSGGGTEAFF

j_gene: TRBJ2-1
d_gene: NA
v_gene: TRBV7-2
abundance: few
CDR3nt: TGTGCCAGGAGCTTAGCAGCAGACGAATTTAGCCCGTTCTTC
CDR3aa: CARSLAADEFSPFF

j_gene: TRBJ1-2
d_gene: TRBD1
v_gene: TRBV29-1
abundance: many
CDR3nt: TGCAGCGTTGAGGAGAGGAGGACAGGACAAGGCTACACCTTC
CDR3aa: CSVEERRTGQGYTF

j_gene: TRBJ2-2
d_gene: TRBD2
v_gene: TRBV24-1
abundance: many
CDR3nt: TGTGCCACCGGTGAGCGGGAAGTCGGGGAGCTGTTTTTT
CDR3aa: CATGEREVGELFF

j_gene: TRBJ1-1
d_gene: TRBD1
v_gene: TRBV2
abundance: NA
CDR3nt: TGTGCCAGCAATCCGGGACAGGGGGCTACTGAAGCTTTCTTT
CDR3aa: CASNPGQGATEAFF

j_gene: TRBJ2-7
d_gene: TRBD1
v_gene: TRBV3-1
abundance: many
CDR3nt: TGTGCCAGCAGCCACTCCTGGACAGGTCCCTACGAGCAGTACTTC
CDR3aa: CASSHSWTGPYEQYF

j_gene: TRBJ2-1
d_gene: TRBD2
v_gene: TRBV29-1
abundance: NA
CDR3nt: TGCAACGGAAGAGCGGGAGTCTACAATGAGCAGTTCTTC
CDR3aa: CNGRAGVYNEQFF

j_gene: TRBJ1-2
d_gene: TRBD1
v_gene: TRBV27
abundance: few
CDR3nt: TGTGCCAGCGGGACAGGCGCCTCGGGTGGCTACACCTTC
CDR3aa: CASGTGASGGYTF